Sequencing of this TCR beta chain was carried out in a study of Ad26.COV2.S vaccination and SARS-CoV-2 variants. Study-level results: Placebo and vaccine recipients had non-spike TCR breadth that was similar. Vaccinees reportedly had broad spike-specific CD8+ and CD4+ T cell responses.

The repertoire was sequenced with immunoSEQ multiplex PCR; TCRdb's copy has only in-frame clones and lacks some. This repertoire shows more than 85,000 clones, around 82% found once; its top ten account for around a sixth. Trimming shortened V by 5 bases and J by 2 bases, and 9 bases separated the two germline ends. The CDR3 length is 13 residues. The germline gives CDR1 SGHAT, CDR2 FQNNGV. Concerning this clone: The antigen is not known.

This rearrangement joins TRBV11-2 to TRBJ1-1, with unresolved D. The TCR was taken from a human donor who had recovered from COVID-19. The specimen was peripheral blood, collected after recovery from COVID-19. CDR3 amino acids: CASSQEINTEAFF. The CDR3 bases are TGTGCCAGCAGCCAAGAGATAAACACTGAAGCTTTCTTT.